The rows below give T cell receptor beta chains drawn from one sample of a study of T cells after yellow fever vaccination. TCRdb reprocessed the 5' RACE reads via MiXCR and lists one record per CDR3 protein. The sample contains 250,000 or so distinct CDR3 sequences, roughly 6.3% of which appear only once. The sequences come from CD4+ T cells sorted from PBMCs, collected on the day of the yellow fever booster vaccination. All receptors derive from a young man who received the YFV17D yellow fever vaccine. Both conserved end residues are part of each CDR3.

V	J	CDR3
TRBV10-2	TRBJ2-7	CASRPAGAVYYEQYF
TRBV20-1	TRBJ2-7	CSASNSGSSYEQYF
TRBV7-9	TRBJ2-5	CASSRSRDAQETQYF
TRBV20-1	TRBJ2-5	CSASTGAETQYF
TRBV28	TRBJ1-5	CASSPRLIGQPQHF
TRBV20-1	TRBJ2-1	CSAISGSPHNEQFF
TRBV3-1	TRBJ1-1	CASSQEQRTEAFF
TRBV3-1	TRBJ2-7	CASSQVGRSSYEQYF
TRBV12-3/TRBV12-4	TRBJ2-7	CASSGGLLRPYEQYF
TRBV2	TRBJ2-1	CASSSMAGTSGSNEQFF
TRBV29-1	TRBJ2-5	CSVGQIKETQYF
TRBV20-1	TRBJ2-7	CSARLPGLALSSYEQYF
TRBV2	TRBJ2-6	CASSESNRGAGANVLTF
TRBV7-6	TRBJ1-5	CASSPDVNQPQHF